This TCR beta chain was profiled in a study of blood T cell repertoires in COVID-19. Study information: Acute and convalescent COVID-19 samples came from the United States, Italy and Spain. T cells, B-cell-depleted T cells, or PBMCs supplied cDNA or gDNA.

Authors' data handling: Amplification of reference gene primers provided the estimated nucleated cell counts. Only in-frame clones appear in the TCRdb table, and some are missing; sequencing was by immunoSEQ multiplex PCR. The D gene and trimming were derived from the DNA, and the V and J assignments and clone size from that table. The sample carries roughly 150,000 clones, roughly 85% recorded once. In this sample, this clone turned up a few times. Sequencing was done on a sample of peripheral blood. The TCR originated in a man between 45 and 60 years old with acute or convalescent COVID-19.

The CDR3 sequence is CATWFRDEQFF. The CDR3 nucleotides are TGTGCCACCTGGTTCCGGGATGAGCAGTTCTTC. V gene TRBV24-1 combines with J gene TRBJ2-1, with D unclear. The CDR3 length is 11 residues. V lost 9 bases and J 8 bases, leaving 10 bases between the germline ends. Germline CDR1 reads KGHDR; CDR2 reads SFDVKD.